Each of the 29 T cell receptor beta chains below was sequenced from the same sample in a study of blood T cell repertoires in COVID-19. TCRdb keeps only in-frame clones here, not all; method: immunoSEQ multiplex PCR. The table records 150,000 to 200,000 clones, roughly 80% of them present only once. What was sequenced was peripheral blood. These receptors were collected from a woman at least 80 years old with COVID-19, enrolled during active disease.

Concerning this clone itself: Sequence at one end of the junction differs from germline and may be a read error. V usage is TRBV7-7 and J usage is TRBJ2-3; D perhaps matches TRBD1 (6 bases). CDR3 length equals 14 residues. Germline V gene sequence: CDR1 SSHAT, CDR2 FNYEAQ (reference sequence). CDR3 in DNA: TGTGCTAGCAGCTTAGGACAGCACACAGATACGCAGTATTTT. Residues: CASSLGQHTDTQYF.

The chain has TRBV7-6 and TRBJ2-2, with D perhaps TRBD2 (6 bases). Trimming took off 5 bases at V and 1 base at J, with 14 bases between the two ends. The CDR3 spans 16 residues. Germline V gene data show CDR1 as SGHVS and CDR2 as FNYEAQ. CDR3 sequence: CASSNPFSGNTGELFF. CDR3 in DNA: TGTGCCAGCAGCAACCCTTTTAGCGGGAACACCGGGGAGCTGTTTTTT.

The chain recombines TRBV3-1 (or the pseudogene TRBV3-2) with TRBJ2-2; 10 bases are a match to TRBD2. This CDR3 contains 17 residues. The ends lost 0 bases at V and 1 base at J; junction bases unmatched: 2. The germline V gene has CDR1 LGHDT and CDR2 YNNKEL (reference sequence). CDR3 nucleotides: TGTGCCAGCAGCCAAGATCCTAGCGGGGGGAACACCGGGGAGCTGTTTTTT. Protein: CASSQDPSGGNTGELFF.

The CDR3 sequence: CASSPQADSGYTF. The CDR3 DNA is TGTGCCAGCAGCCCACAGGCCGACTCTGGCTACACCTTC. The chain joins TRBV5-5 to TRBJ1-2; tentatively, D is TRBD1 (5 bases). The CDR3 has 13 amino acids. Trimming took 4 bases from V and 7 from J, leaving 14 bases between them. CDR1 is SGHKS and CDR2 is YYEKEE in the germline V gene (reference sequence). Supplemented by reference TRBV5-5 and TRBJ1-2, the full variable domain reads DAGVTQSPTHLIKTRGQQVTLRCSPISGHKSVSWYQQVLGQGPQFIFQYYEKEERGRGNFPDRFSARQFPNYSSELNVNALLLGDSALYLCASSPQADSGYTFGSGTRLTVV.

The chain has TRBV7-6 and TRBJ2-7; 7 positions agree with TRBD1. CDR3 length: 16 amino acids. Germline CDR1 reads SGHVS; CDR2 reads FNYEAQ. V lost 3 bases, J lost 2 bases, and 10 bases stayed unmatched. The CDR3 loop reads CASSLETGMVPYEQYF. CDR3 nucleotide sequence: TGTGCCAGCAGCTTGGAGACAGGGATGGTTCCCTACGAGCAGTACTTC.

CDR3 DNA: TGCAGCGTTCACACAACGAGACAGGGGGCGAACACTGAAGCTTTCTTT. Translated: CSVHTTRQGANTEAFF. This chain uses TRBV29-1 with TRBJ1-1, with 10 bases aligning to TRBD1. Looked up from germline, CDR1 is SQVTM and CDR2 is ANQGSEA. There are 16 residues in the CDR3. Trimming took 5 bases from V and 1 from J; bases not matched to a gene: 10. Variable domain in full (rest from reference TRBV29-1 and TRBJ1-1): SAVISQKPSRDICQRGTSLTIQCQVDSQVTMMFWYRQQPGQSLTLIATANQGSEATYESGFVIDKFPISRPNLTFSTLTVSNMSPEDSSIYLCSVHTTRQGANTEAFFGQGTRLTVV.

CDR3 DNA: TGTGCCAGCAGCCAAGATCTGTCGGCCTCATGGGGCACAAAAATCTATGGCTACACCTTC. It codes for CASSQDLSASWGTKIYGYTF. The chain links TRBV4-2 to TRBJ1-2, with D maybe TRBD1 (5 bases). The CDR3 covers 20 residues. V shed 0 bases and J shed 4 bases, with 27 bases lying between them. Looked up from germline, CDR1 is LGHNA and CDR2 is YNFKEQ.

This clone was picked up a small number of times. The chain employs TRBV5-1 and TRBJ2-7; 11 bases are a match to TRBD2. The CDR3 covers 15 residues. From germline, CDR1 is SGHRS and CDR2 YFSETQ. V lost 0 bases and J lost 5; bases outside the gene matches: 4. CDR3 in DNA: TGCGCCAGCAGCTTGGGACTAGCGGGGACCCACGAGCAGTACTTC. Protein sequence: CASSLGLAGTHEQYF.

The rearrangement uses TRBV3-1 (or the pseudogene TRBV3-2) and TRBJ1-1; D gene ambiguous. Germline CDR1 and CDR2: LGHDT and YNNKEL (reference sequence). The CDR3 has 12 residues. V was shortened by 1 base and J by 13 bases, with 13 bases between the two germline ends. CDR3 nucleotide sequence: TGTGCCAGCAGCCAAGCAGGCACCGCGGGTTTCTTT. It translates to CASSQAGTAGFF.

V and J are TRBV4-1 and TRBJ2-3, with 9 bases that match TRBD2. Trimming cost V 4 bases and J 5 bases; bases outside gene matches: 10. The CDR3 has 16 residues. Germline V gives CDR1 MGHRA, CDR2 YSYEKL. The CDR3: CASSPELRGGIDTQYF. The CDR3 coding sequence is TGCGCCAGCAGCCCAGAGTTGCGGGGGGGTATAGATACGCAGTATTTT.

The V call is TRBV29-1, the J call TRBJ1-2, with a possible D match to TRBD1 (6 bases). This CDR3 region has 13 residues. From germline, CDR1 is SQVTM and CDR2 ANQGSEA. V was cut by 5 bases and J by 0 bases, with 10 bases left in between. Written as DNA, the CDR3 is TGCAGCGTTAGGACAGAAACTAACTATGGCTACACCTTC. Amino acid sequence: CSVRTETNYGYTF.

The chain employs TRBV7-6 and TRBJ2-3, with TRBD2 identical over 8 bases. This CDR3 is 16 amino acids long. Germline-derived CDR1 and CDR2 are SGHVS and FNYEAQ. V lost 3 bases to trimming and J lost 0 bases; unmatched junction nucleotides: 5. The CDR3 spells CASSFAGGGSTDTQYF. The CDR3 coding sequence is TGTGCCAGCAGCTTCGCGGGGGGCGGGAGCACAGATACGCAGTATTTT.

The V gene is TRBV7-9, the J gene TRBJ1-1; weak D call: TRBD1 (6 bases). V dropped 3 bases and J dropped 4 bases, with 12 bases sitting between them. This CDR3 is built from 14 residues. The germline gives CDR1 SEHNR, CDR2 FQNEAQ (reference sequence). For the CDR3, the DNA is TGTGCCAGCAGCTTTACAGGGATGGCCACTGAAGCTTTCTTT. It is translated as CASSFTGMATEAFF.

V usage is TRBV9 and J usage is TRBJ1-2, with D unclear. The CDR3 runs 14 residues. Trimming took off 0 bases at V and 7 bases at J, with 13 bases between the two ends. Germline assignment: CDR1 SGDLS and CDR2 YYNGEE. The CDR3 region is CASSVAGKMGGYTF. The CDR3 nucleotides read TGTGCCAGCAGCGTAGCCGGGAAAATGGGTGGCTACACCTTC.

V and J are TRBV9 and TRBJ1-4; tentatively, D is TRBD1 (6 bases). From germline, CDR1 is SGDLS and CDR2 YYNGEE. There are 15 residues in the CDR3. The V and J ends lost 4 bases and 8 bases respectively, with 18 bases between them. CDR3 bases: TGTGCCAGCAGCCCCCTACAGGGAAGTGGGGAAAAACTGTTTTTT. Amino acid sequence: CASSPLQGSGEKLFF.

The V gene is TRBV19, the J gene TRBJ1-5; 9 bases map to TRBD1. CDR1 is LNHDA, CDR2 SQIVND, per germline (reference sequence). The CDR3 is made up of 15 amino acids. With V trimmed by 6 bases and J by 2 bases, 5 bases remained unmatched. CDR3 in amino acids: CASSPGTGRNQPQHF. CDR3 nucleotides: TGTGCCAGTAGCCCCGGGACAGGGCGCAATCAGCCCCAGCATTTT.

The chain has TRBV7-6 and TRBJ2-2; D is perhaps TRBD1 (6 bases). V shed 1 base and J shed 5 bases, with 11 bases lying between them. The V gene's germline CDR1 is SGHVS and CDR2 FNYEAQ. CDR3 size: 15 residues. The CDR3: CASSLEAGETGELFF. CDR3 nucleotide sequence: TGTGCCAGCAGCTTAGAGGCAGGGGAGACCGGGGAGCTGTTTTTT.

The chain uses TRBV4-1 and TRBJ1-4, with D hard to call. The germline V and J ends were trimmed by 1 base and 8 bases, with 14 bases remaining between them. This CDR3 has 15 residues. Germline-derived CDR1 and CDR2 are MGHRA and YSYEKL. The CDR3 DNA reads TGCGCCAGCAGCCAAGTAAGGGAGGGCCGGGAAAAACTGTTTTTT. This translates into CASSQVREGREKLFF.

V usage is TRBV3-1 (or the pseudogene TRBV3-2) and J usage is TRBJ1-2, with a weak D call TRBD1 (6 bases). Germline V gene lookup returns CDR1 LGHDT and CDR2 YNNKEL (reference sequence). Between the trimmed V and J ends, which lost 6 bases and 2 bases, there was a span of 13 bases. The CDR3 covers 14 residues. The CDR3 DNA sequence: TGTGCCAGCAGTCGGCAGGGGACCAACTATGGCTACACCTTC. Protein sequence: CASSRQGTNYGYTF.

This clone appeared a few times. The chain has TRBV6-5 and TRBJ1-1; D not certain. Trimming removed 0 bases at V and 5 bases at J, with 7 bases between. CDR1 and CDR2 (germline): MNHEY, SVGAGI. The CDR3 spans 13 residues. CDR3 in DNA: TGTGCCAGCAGTTACTCCTCCAGTACTGAAGCTTTCTTT. This gives the protein CASSYSSSTEAFF.

This sequence joins TRBV25-1 and TRBJ2-1, with 8 bases identical to TRBD2. This CDR3 has 16 residues. With 7 bases clipped from V and 9 bases from J, the junction kept 17 bases outside the gene matches. Germline V gene sequence: CDR1 MGHDK, CDR2 SYGVNS. DNA for the CDR3: TGTGCCAGCACCCCGTTCTCCAGCGGGAGATCCGGTGAGCAGTTCTTC. Translated, it gives CASTPFSSGRSGEQFF.

The chain couples TRBV6-1 to TRBJ2-7; 11 positions agree with TRBD1. This CDR3 is built from 16 residues. The germline V gene encodes CDR1 MNHNS and CDR2 SASEGT. J lost 3 bases, V lost 4 bases, and 8 bases had no gene match. CDR3 loop: CASSVLGQGAFYEQYF. In DNA form, the CDR3 reads TGTGCCAGCAGTGTATTAGGACAGGGGGCCTTCTACGAGCAGTACTTC.

This rearrangement joins TRBV7-2 to TRBJ1-2; tentative D call: TRBD1 (5 bases). The ends were cut back, 5 bases at V and 0 bases at J, with 13 bases in the middle. Looked up from germline, CDR1 is SGHTA and CDR2 is FQGNSA. The CDR3 consists of 15 residues. CDR3 residues: CASSLRRGANYGYTF. Written as DNA, the CDR3 is TGTGCCAGCAGCCTACGACGGGGGGCTAACTATGGCTACACCTTC. Supplemented by reference TRBV7-2 and TRBJ1-2, the full variable domain reads GAGVSQSPSNKVTEKGKDVELRCDPISGHTALYWYRQSLGQGLEFLIYFQGNSAPDKSGLPSDRFSAERTGGSVSTLTIQRTQQEDSAVYLCASSLRRGANYGYTFGSGTRLTVV.

The V gene is TRBV29-1, the J gene TRBJ1-2; D might be TRBD1 (6 bases). The V end lost 4 bases, the J end lost 2 bases, and 8 bases lay between the germline ends. Looked up from germline, CDR1 is SQVTM and CDR2 is ANQGSEA. This CDR3 is 12 amino acids long. CDR3 sequence (DNA): TGCAGCGTTGGGGGGGGCAACTATGGCTACACCTTC. This sequence encodes CSVGGGNYGYTF.

This clone was seen a single time. V is TRBV3-1 (or the pseudogene TRBV3-2) and J is TRBJ2-1; a weak D match, TRBD2 (6 bases). CDR3 length: 13 residues. Germline V CDR1 and CDR2: LGHDT, YNNKEL (reference sequence). V was pared by 1 base and J by 7 bases, with 8 bases between. The CDR3 DNA reads as TGTGCCAGCAGCCAAGGGACTACAAATGAGCAGTTCTTC. Its protein product is CASSQGTTNEQFF.

The chain uses TRBV10-3 and TRBJ1-2; perhaps TRBD1 as D (6 bases). V was clipped by 2 bases and J by 0 bases, with 13 bases between them. Germline V gene lookup returns CDR1 ENHRY and CDR2 SYGVKD. The CDR3 loop spans 16 amino acids. CDR3 residues: CAISEVQGQANYGYTF. In nucleotides, the CDR3 is TGTGCCATCAGTGAGGTTCAGGGGCAAGCTAACTATGGCTACACCTTC.

The rearrangement uses TRBV5-4 and TRBJ1-1; D is ambiguous. CDR3 length: 14 residues. Trimming left V 0 bases short and J 3 bases short, with 9 bases between. Germline V CDR1 and CDR2: SGHNT, YYREEE (reference sequence). The CDR3 coding sequence is TGTGCCAGCAGCTTGGACCCGGTGGACACTGAAGCTTTCTTT. Its translation is CASSLDPVDTEAFF. Based on the CDR3 plus reference TRBV5-4 and TRBJ1-1, the full variable domain is ETGVTQSPTHLIKTRGQQVTLRCSSQSGHNTVSWYQQALGQGPQFIFQYYREEENGRGNFPPRFSGLQFPNYSSELNVNALELDDSALYLCASSLDPVDTEAFFGQGTRLTVV.

In its sample, this clone was seen once. The gene calls are TRBV19 and TRBJ1-3, with no clear D. Deletions cut 9 bases from V and 0 bases from J, with 18 bases between. The CDR3 runs to 16 residues. Germline values: CDR1 LNHDA, CDR2 SQIVND (reference sequence). As DNA, the CDR3 is TGTGCCAGCCAGAAAGGGAGACCGCACTCTGGAAACACCATATATTTT. Translation gives CASQKGRPHSGNTIYF.

This clone was detected a few times. The rearrangement uses TRBV5-6 and TRBJ1-1; maybe TRBD1 (6 bases). The CDR3 extends over 13 amino acids. Looked up from germline, CDR1 is SGHDT and CDR2 is YYEEEE. Trimming cost V 2 bases and J 6 bases, with 11 bases left between them. The CDR3 bases are TGTGCCAGCAGCTTCCTCAGGGGATCTGAAGCTTTCTTT. It translates to CASSFLRGSEAFF.